These 24 T cell receptor beta chains were sequenced from one sample in a study of blood T cell repertoires in COVID-19. The protocol was immunoSEQ multiplex PCR, while the TCRdb copy is restricted to in-frame clones and leaves out a portion. The repertoire holds 30,000 to 35,000 clones, with approximately 89% as singletons. The sample consisted of peripheral blood. These receptors were obtained from a man older than 75 with acute or convalescent COVID-19.

The V gene is TRBV28, the J gene TRBJ2-2; D possibly corresponds to TRBD2 (5 bases). CDR3 length equals 13 residues. Germline lookup yields CDR1 MDHEN and CDR2 SYDVKM. V gave up 6 bases and J gave up 5 bases, with 10 bases separating them. The CDR3 here is CASSRWETGELFF. The CDR3 DNA follows: TGTGCCAGCAGCCGCTGGGAGACCGGGGAGCTGTTTTTT. Supplemented by reference TRBV28 and TRBJ2-2, the full variable domain reads DVKVTQSSRYLVKRTGEKVFLECVQDMDHENMFWYRQDPGLGLRLIYFSYDVKMKEKGDIPEGYSVSREKKERFSLILESASTNQTSMYLCASSRWETGELFFGEGSRLTVL.

This rearrangement joins TRBV5-8 to TRBJ1-1; the match to TRBD1 covers 7 bases. This CDR3 spans 14 amino acids. Germline values: CDR1 SGHTS, CDR2 YDEGEE. The V segment lost 4 bases and the J segment 6 bases; nucleotides outside the gene matches: 9. CDR3 sequence reads: CASSHGTAGAEAFF. CDR3 nucleotides: TGTGCCAGCAGCCACGGGACAGCCGGGGCTGAAGCTTTCTTT.

This chain links TRBV5-5 with TRBJ1-1, with D unresolved. CDR1 is SGHKS, CDR2 YYEKEE, per germline (reference sequence). The CDR3 loop spans 15 amino acids. V lost 2 bases and J 0 bases, leaving 11 bases between the germline ends. The CDR3 coding sequence is TGTGCCAGCAGCTTAGGAGCGAATATGAACACTGAAGCTTTCTTT. It translates to CASSLGANMNTEAFF.

The V gene is TRBV29-1, the J gene TRBJ2-7; 11 bases are shared with TRBD2. The CDR3 totals 14 residues. V shed 5 bases, J shed 6 bases, and the junction held 9 bases outside the gene matches. From germline, CDR1 is SQVTM and CDR2 ANQGSEA. In DNA, the CDR3 is TGCAGCGTTTCCGTACTAGCGGGAGACCCCGAGCAGTACTTC. It yields the protein CSVSVLAGDPEQYF.

The chain is built from TRBV5-6 and TRBJ2-1; 9 nucleotides match TRBD2. J was trimmed by 3 bases and V by 1 base; bases with no gene match: 11. Germline V gene data show CDR1 as SGHDT and CDR2 as YYEEEE. CDR3 length: 18 amino acids. CDR3 region: CASSLFRDSGRFYNEQFF. Here the CDR3 DNA reads TGTGCCAGCAGCTTGTTCAGGGATAGCGGGAGATTCTACAATGAGCAGTTCTTC.

V is TRBV12-3 or TRBV12-4 and J is TRBJ2-2; D remains ambiguous. V was shortened by 3 bases and J by 7 bases, with 9 bases between the two germline ends. This CDR3 has 13 amino acids. The CDR3: CASSLRGNGELFF. DNA for the CDR3: TGTGCCAGCAGTTTGAGAGGCAACGGGGAGCTGTTTTTT.

The J gene is TRBJ2-1, the V gene TRBV5-6; TRBD2 aligns across 7 bases. The germline gives CDR1 SGHDT, CDR2 YYEEEE. The trim removed 4 bases at V and 10 bases at J, leaving 5 bases unmatched. The CDR3 spans 12 residues. The CDR3 DNA reads as TGTGCCAGCAGCCGGGGACTACCAGAGCAGTTCTTC. Its protein product is CASSRGLPEQFF.

This rearrangement joins TRBV3-1 (or the pseudogene TRBV3-2) to TRBJ2-7, with 10 bases fitting TRBD2. Unmatched junction bases numbered 3, after V lost 4 bases and J lost 6 bases. CDR1 is LGHDT, CDR2 YNNKEL, per germline (reference sequence). The CDR3 has 13 residues. CDR3: CASSPRLAGEQYF. The CDR3 DNA sequence: TGTGCCAGCAGCCCCCGACTAGCGGGCGAGCAGTACTTC.

This rearrangement joins TRBV5-1 to TRBJ2-7; 11 bases map to TRBD2. The J segment lost 0 bases and the V segment lost 4 bases, leaving 12 bases of the junction unmatched. This CDR3 is 18 amino acids long. The germline V gene encodes CDR1 SGHRS and CDR2 YFSETQ. The CDR3 bases are TGCGCCAGCAGCACCTATGGACTAGCGGGCGACAGCTCCTACGAGCAGTACTTC. It yields the protein CASSTYGLAGDSSYEQYF.

The chain employs TRBV6-5 and TRBJ1-5, with TRBD1 identical over 7 bases. V trimming: 4 bases; J trimming: 6 bases; junction bases outside the gene matches: 6. Germline V CDR1 and CDR2: MNHEY, SVGAGI. The CDR3 is made up of 14 amino acids. The CDR3 region has the DNA TGTGCCAGCAGTTCGACAGGGAAAATTCAGCCCCAGCATTTT. This gives the protein CASSSTGKIQPQHF.

The chain recombines TRBV6-5 with TRBJ1-5; 10 bases are a match to TRBD1. With V trimmed by 8 bases and J by 5 bases, 9 bases remained unmatched. CDR1 is MNHEY, CDR2 SVGAGI, per germline. The CDR3 contains 15 residues. DNA of the CDR3: TGTGCCAGCCGATACGACGGGACAGGGGATCAGCCCCAGCATTTT. It yields the protein CASRYDGTGDQPQHF.

The chain is built from TRBV6-5 and TRBJ1-2; D is ambiguous. The CDR3 is made up of 13 amino acids. The V and J ends lost 6 bases and 4 bases respectively, with 12 bases between them. Germline CDR1 and CDR2: MNHEY and SVGAGI. As DNA, the CDR3 is TGTGCCAGCAGCGACACAAACTCCTATGGCTACACCTTC. Its translation: CASSDTNSYGYTF.

The gene calls are TRBV19 and TRBJ1-6; D unresolved. V lost 2 bases to trimming and J lost 4 bases, with 12 bases between them. This CDR3 comprises 16 residues. CDR1 and CDR2 (germline): LNHDA, SQIVND (reference sequence). The CDR3, as DNA: TGTGCCAGTAGTATAATTGGCGGAAGATATAATTCACCCCTCCACTTT. As protein: CASSIIGGRYNSPLHF.

The chain carries TRBV5-6 and TRBJ2-3; possible D gene TRBD1, 6 bases. V dropped 2 bases and J dropped 2 bases, with 18 bases sitting between them. Germline assignment: CDR1 SGHDT and CDR2 YYEEEE. This CDR3 comprises 17 residues. CDR3 in DNA: TGTGCCAGCAGCTTTTTCCGAAACAGGGTCCTCACAGATACGCAGTATTTT. Encoded protein: CASSFFRNRVLTDTQYF.

The rearrangement joins TRBV27 to TRBJ1-4; 8 nucleotides align to TRBD1. Germline CDR1 MNHEY, CDR2 SMNVEV (reference sequence). This CDR3 contains 14 residues. The V and J ends lost 5 bases and 5 bases, in that order; junction bases with no gene match: 4. The CDR3 bases are TGTGCCAGCAGTCAGGACAGGGCGAATGAAAAACTGTTTTTT. It is translated as CASSQDRANEKLFF.

The chain links TRBV18 to TRBJ2-1; D might be TRBD2 (5 bases). Per germline, CDR1 KGHSH and CDR2 LQKENI. Trimming left V 5 bases short and J 2 bases short, with 10 bases between. CDR3 length equals 14 residues. In DNA form, the CDR3 reads TGTGCCAGCTCATCTGCGGAGGCCTACAATGAGCAGTTCTTC. This codes for CASSSAEAYNEQFF.

The CDR3 region is CASSTLQGALNGYTF. The CDR3 coding sequence is TGCGCCAGCAGCACCTTACAGGGGGCGCTTAATGGCTACACCTTC. The chain employs TRBV5-1 and TRBJ1-2; TRBD1 aligns across 9 bases. Trimming cost V 4 bases and J 6 bases; bases outside gene matches: 10. The germline CDR1 and CDR2 sequences are SGHRS and YFSETQ. CDR3 length: 15 residues.

In DNA form, the CDR3 reads TGTGCCAGCAGCTACAGGAGCTCCTATAATTCACCCCTCCACTTT. It translates to CASSYRSSYNSPLHF. This rearrangement joins TRBV7-2 to TRBJ1-6; TRBD1 might be the D (5 bases). This CDR3 has 15 amino acids. Germline V gives CDR1 SGHTA, CDR2 FQGNSA. Trimming shortened V by 4 bases and J by 0 bases, and 7 bases separated the two germline ends.

The chain carries TRBV20-1 and TRBJ2-5; 8 nucleotides line up with TRBD1. This CDR3 contains 14 residues. The V segment lost 3 bases and the J segment 5 bases; nucleotides outside the gene matches: 8. Germline lookup yields CDR1 DFQATT and CDR2 SNEGSKA (reference sequence). CDR3 nucleotide sequence: TGCAGTGCTAGTCGTACAGGGGGATTGGAGACCCAGTACTTC. As protein: CSASRTGGLETQYF.

The chain employs TRBV15 and TRBJ2-2; perhaps TRBD1 as D (5 bases). The better agreement between TRBJ1-3 and the DNA end casts doubt on the J call. This CDR3 comprises 15 residues. The germline V gene has CDR1 LNHNV and CDR2 YYDKDF (reference sequence). CDR3 nucleotide sequence: TGTGCCACCAGCAGAGGCAGGGACTCTGGAAACACCATATATTTT. It translates to CATSRGRDSGNTIYF.

The chain recombines TRBV10-3 with TRBJ2-4; 10 positions agree with TRBD2. Germline loops: CDR1 ENHRY, CDR2 SYGVKD. Trimming cost V 0 bases and J 0 bases; bases outside gene matches: 8. The CDR3 covers 19 residues. CDR3 residues: CAISESRTSGDVAKNIQYF. The CDR3 coding sequence is TGTGCCATCAGTGAGTCTAGGACTAGCGGCGACGTAGCCAAAAACATTCAGTACTTC.

The chain combines TRBV6-5 with TRBJ2-1; 8 positions agree with TRBD1. The V gene end was trimmed by 8 bases and the J gene end by 9 bases; junction bases not matched to a gene: 9. Germline V gene sequence: CDR1 MNHEY, CDR2 SVGAGI. The CDR3 runs 13 residues. The CDR3 sequence is CASEIPGGGEQFF. CDR3 sequence (DNA): TGTGCCAGCGAAATCCCAGGGGGCGGTGAGCAGTTCTTC.

In this sample, this clone turned up once. The genes are TRBV2 and TRBJ2-4, with 8 bases fitting TRBD1. Germline V gene data show CDR1 as SNHLY and CDR2 as FYNNEI. J was trimmed by 1 base and V by 1 base; bases with no gene match: 3. The CDR3 runs 16 residues. CDR3 bases: TGTGCCAGCAGTGAAGATCCAGGGGGCGCCAAAAACATTCAGTACTTC. It codes for CASSEDPGGAKNIQYF.

The chain employs TRBV3-1 (or the pseudogene TRBV3-2) and TRBJ1-2; D may be TRBD1 (6 bases). The CDR3 covers 15 residues. Germline V gene data show CDR1 as LGHDT and CDR2 as YNNKEL (reference sequence). The V gene lost 2 bases and the J gene lost 5 bases, with 15 bases spanning the gap. The CDR3 region has the DNA TGTGCCAGCAGCCAAAAGGGAGCAGGGGTTTATGGCTACACCTTC. Its protein product is CASSQKGAGVYGYTF.